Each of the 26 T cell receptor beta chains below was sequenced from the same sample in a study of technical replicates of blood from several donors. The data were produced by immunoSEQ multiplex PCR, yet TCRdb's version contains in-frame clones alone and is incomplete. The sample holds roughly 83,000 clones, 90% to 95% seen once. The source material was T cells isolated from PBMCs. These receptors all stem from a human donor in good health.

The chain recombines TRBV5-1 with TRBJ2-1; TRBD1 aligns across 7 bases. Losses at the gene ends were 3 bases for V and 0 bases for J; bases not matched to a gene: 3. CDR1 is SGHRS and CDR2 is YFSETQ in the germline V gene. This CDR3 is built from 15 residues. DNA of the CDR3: TGCGCCAGCAGCTCGACAGGGACCTCCTACAATGAGCAGTTCTTC. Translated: CASSSTGTSYNEQFF.

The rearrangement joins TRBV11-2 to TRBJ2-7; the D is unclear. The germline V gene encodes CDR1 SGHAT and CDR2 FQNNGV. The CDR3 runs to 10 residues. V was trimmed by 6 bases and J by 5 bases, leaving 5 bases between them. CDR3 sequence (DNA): TGTGCCAGCAGTTTTAACGAGCAGTACTTC. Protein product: CASSFNEQYF.

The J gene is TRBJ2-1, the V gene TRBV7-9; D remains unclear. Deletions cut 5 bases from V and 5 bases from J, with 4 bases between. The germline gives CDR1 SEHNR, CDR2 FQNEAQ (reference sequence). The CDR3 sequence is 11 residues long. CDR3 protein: CASSPDNEQFF. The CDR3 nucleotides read TGTGCCAGCAGCCCGGACAATGAGCAGTTCTTC.

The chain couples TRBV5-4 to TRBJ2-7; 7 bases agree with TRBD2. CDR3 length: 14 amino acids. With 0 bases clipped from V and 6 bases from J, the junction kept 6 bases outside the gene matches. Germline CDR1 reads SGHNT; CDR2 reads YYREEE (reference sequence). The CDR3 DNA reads TGTGCCAGCAGCTTGGAAGCGGGACCCCTCGAGCAGTACTTC. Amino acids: CASSLEAGPLEQYF.

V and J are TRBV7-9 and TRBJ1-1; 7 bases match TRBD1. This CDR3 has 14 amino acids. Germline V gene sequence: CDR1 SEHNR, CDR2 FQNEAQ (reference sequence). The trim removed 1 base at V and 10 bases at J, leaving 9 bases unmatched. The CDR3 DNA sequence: TGTGCCAGCAGCTTAGATGGAGGGGGCAAAACAGCTTTCTTT. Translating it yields CASSLDGGGKTAFF.

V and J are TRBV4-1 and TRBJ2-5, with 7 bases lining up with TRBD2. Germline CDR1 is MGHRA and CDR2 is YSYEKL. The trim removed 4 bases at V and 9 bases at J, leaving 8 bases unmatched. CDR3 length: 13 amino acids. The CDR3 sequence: CASSLGLGRAQYF. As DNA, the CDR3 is TGCGCCAGCAGCCTTGGACTGGGGAGGGCCCAGTACTTC.

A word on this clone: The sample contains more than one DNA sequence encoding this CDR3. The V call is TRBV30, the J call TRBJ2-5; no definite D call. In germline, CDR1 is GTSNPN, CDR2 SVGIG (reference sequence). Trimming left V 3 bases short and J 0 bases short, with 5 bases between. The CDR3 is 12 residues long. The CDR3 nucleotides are TGTGCCTGGAGCTTAAACCAAGAGACCCAGTACTTC. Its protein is CAWSLNQETQYF.

The CDR3 here is CASSERRGSNQPQHF. CDR3 DNA sequence: TGTGCCAGCAGTGAACGAAGAGGAAGCAATCAGCCCCAGCATTTT. The chain combines TRBV6-1 with TRBJ1-5; D is unclear. There are 15 residues in the CDR3. V lost 2 bases to trimming and J lost 1 base, with 9 bases between them. The V gene's germline CDR1 is MNHNS and CDR2 SASEGT.

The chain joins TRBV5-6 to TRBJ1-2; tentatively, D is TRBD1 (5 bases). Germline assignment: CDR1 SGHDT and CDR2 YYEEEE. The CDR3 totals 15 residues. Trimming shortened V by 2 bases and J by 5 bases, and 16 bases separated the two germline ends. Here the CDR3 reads CASSFNGGVNYGYTF. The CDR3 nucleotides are TGTGCCAGCAGCTTTAACGGGGGGGTTAATTATGGCTACACCTTC.

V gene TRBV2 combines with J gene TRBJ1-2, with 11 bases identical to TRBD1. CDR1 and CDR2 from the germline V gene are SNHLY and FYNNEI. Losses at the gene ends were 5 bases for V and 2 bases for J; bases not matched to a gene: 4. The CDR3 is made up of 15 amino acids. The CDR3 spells CASSKGTGGNYGYTF. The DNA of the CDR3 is TGTGCCAGCAGTAAGGGGACAGGGGGGAACTATGGCTACACCTTC.

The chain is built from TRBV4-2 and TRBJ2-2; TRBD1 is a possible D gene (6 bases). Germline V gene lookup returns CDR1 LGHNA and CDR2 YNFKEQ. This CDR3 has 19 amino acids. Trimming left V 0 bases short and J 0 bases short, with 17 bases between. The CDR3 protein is CASSQDWAGAFTNTGELFF. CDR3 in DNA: TGTGCCAGCAGCCAAGATTGGGCAGGGGCCTTCACGAACACCGGGGAGCTGTTTTTT.

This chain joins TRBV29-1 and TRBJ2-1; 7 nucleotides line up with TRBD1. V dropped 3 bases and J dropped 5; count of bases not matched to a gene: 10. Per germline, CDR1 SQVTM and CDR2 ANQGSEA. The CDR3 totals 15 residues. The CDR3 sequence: CSVERRDRRNNEQFF. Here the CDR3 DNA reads TGCAGCGTTGAGCGCCGGGACAGAAGAAACAATGAGCAGTTCTTC.

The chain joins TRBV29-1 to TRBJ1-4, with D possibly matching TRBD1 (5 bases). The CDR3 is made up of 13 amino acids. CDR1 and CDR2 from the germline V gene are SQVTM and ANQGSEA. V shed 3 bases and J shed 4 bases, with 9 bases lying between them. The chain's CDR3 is CSVDTGLNEKLFF. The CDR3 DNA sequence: TGCAGCGTTGACACAGGCCTTAATGAAAAACTGTTTTTT.

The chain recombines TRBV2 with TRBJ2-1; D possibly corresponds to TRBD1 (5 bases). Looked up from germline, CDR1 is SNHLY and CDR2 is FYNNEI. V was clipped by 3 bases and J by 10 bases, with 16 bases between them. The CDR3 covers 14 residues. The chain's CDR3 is CASSDTAGPEEQFF. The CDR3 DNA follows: TGTGCCAGCAGTGACACGGCAGGGCCAGAGGAGCAGTTCTTC.

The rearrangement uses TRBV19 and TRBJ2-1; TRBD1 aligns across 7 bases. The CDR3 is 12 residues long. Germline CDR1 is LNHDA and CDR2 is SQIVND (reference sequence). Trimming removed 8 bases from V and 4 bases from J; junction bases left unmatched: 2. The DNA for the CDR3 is TGTGCCAGTGGGACAGCATACAATGAGCAGTTCTTC. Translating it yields CASGTAYNEQFF.

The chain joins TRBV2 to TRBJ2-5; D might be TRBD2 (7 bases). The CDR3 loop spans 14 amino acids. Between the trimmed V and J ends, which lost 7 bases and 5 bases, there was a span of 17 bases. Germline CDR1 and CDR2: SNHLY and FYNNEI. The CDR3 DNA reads TGTGCCAGCAAAGGGGGGGGCCCAGGGGAGACCCAGTACTTC. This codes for CASKGGGPGETQYF.

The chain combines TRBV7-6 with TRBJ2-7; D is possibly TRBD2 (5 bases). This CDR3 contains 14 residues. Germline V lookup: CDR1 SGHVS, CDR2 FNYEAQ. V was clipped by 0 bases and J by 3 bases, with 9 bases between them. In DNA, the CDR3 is TGTGCCAGCAGCTTAGCGTCGGGGTTCTACGAGCAGTACTTC. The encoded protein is CASSLASGFYEQYF.

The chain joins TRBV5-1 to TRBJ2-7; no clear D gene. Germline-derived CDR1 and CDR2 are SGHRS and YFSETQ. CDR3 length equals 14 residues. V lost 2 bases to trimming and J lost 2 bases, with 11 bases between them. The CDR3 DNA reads TGCGCCAGCAGCTTTTCCTTGAACACCTACGAGCAGTACTTC. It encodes CASSFSLNTYEQYF.

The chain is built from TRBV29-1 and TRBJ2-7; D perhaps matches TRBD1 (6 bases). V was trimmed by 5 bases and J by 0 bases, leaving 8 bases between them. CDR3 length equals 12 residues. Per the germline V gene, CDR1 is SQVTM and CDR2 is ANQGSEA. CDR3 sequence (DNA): TGCAGCGTTTTGGACAGCTCCTACGAGCAGTACTTC. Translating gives CSVLDSSYEQYF.

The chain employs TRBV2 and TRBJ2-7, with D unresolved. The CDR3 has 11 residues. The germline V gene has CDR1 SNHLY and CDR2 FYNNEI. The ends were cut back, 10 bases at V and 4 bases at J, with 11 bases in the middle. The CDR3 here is CATRFSYEQYF. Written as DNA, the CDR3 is TGTGCCACCAGGTTTTCATACGAGCAGTACTTC.

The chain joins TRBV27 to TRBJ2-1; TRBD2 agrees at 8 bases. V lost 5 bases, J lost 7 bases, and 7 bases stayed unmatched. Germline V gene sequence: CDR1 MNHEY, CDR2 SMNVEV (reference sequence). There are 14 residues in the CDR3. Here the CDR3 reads CASSISGIGNEQFF. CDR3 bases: TGTGCCAGCAGTATTAGCGGGATCGGGAATGAGCAGTTCTTC.

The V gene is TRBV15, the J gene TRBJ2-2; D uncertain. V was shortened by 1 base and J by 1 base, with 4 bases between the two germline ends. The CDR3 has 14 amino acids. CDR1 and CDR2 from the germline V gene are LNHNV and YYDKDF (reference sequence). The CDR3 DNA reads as TGTGCCACCAGCAGAGTCCTGAACACCGGGGAGCTGTTTTTT. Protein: CATSRVLNTGELFF.

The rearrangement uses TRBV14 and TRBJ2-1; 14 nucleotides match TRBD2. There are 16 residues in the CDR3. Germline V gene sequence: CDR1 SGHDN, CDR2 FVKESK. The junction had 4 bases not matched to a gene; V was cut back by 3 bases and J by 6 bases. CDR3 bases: TGTGCCAGCAGCCACCCGGGACTAGCGGGAGTCAATGAGCAGTTCTTC. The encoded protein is CASSHPGLAGVNEQFF.

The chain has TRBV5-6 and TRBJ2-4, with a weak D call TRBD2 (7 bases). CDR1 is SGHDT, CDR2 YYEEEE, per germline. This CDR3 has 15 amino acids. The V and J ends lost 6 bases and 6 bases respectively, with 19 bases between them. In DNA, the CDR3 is TGTGCCAGCACCTTCGGCCGTCGGGGGGCAAACATTCAGTACTTC. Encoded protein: CASTFGRRGANIQYF.

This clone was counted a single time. For the CDR3, the DNA is TGTGCCAGCAGTGACCCTCCTCCCTCCGGAAACACCATATATTTT. Its protein product is CASSDPPPSGNTIYF. The chain has TRBV6-4 and TRBJ1-3; the D is unclear. CDR1 and CDR2 from the germline V gene are MRHNA and SNTAGT. This CDR3 has 15 amino acids. Trimming shortened V by 2 bases and J by 4 bases, and 12 bases separated the two germline ends.

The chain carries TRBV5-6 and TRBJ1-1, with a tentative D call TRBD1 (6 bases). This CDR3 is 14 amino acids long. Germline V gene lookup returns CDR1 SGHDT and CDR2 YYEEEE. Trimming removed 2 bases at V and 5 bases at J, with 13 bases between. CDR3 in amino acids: CASSFIPGDTEAFF. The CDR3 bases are TGTGCCAGCAGCTTCATCCCAGGGGATACTGAAGCTTTCTTT.